This entry lists 23 T cell receptor beta chains sequenced from one sample in a study of T-cell memory formation after mild COVID-19. A single record per CDR3 protein comes from TCRdb applying MiXCR to the 5' RACE reads. The table records around 300,000 distinct CDR3 sequences, 13% to 15% of them present only once. The specimen sequenced was PBMCs or a T cell subset sorted from them (not recorded which). The receptors originated from a man aged 18 to 29 who had mild COVID-19 (a few samples of this study predate the infection). Cell type and time point are not known.

This clonotype appeared a few times. The CDR3 region is CASSLAGTGPYNEQFF. CDR3 bases: TGTGCCAGCAGCTTGGCTGGGACCGGACCCTACAATGAGCAGTTCTTC. The rearrangement uses TRBV5-4 and TRBJ2-1; the D gene could be TRBD1 or TRBD2 (5 bases each). Germline V gene lookup returns CDR1 SGHNT and CDR2 YYREEE (reference sequence). With 0 bases removed from V and 2 bases from J, the gap between germline ends came to 12 bases. The CDR3 extends over 16 amino acids.

V usage is TRBV12-3 or TRBV12-4 and J usage is TRBJ1-1, with D unresolved. The CDR3 totals 13 residues. Trimming removed 3 bases from V and 4 bases from J, with 9 bases in between. In DNA form, the CDR3 reads TGTGCCAGCAGTTTCGGAGAGACCACTGAAGCTTTCTTT. Translation gives CASSFGETTEAFF.

This clonotype was counted only a few times. V gene TRBV29-1 combines with J gene TRBJ2-1; D may be TRBD2 (6 bases). The CDR3 consists of 16 residues. The germline V and J ends were trimmed by 3 bases and 4 bases, with 19 bases remaining between them. The V gene's germline CDR1 is SQVTM and CDR2 ANQGSEA. The CDR3 bases are TGCAGCGTTGAGTCCGGGGCCGGAGGGGAGTACAATGAGCAGTTCTTC. Its protein product is CSVESGAGGEYNEQFF.

This sequence joins TRBV27 and TRBJ2-7, with 9 bases identical to TRBD2. V was clipped by 4 bases and J by 2 bases; unmatched bases: 18. The CDR3 runs to 19 residues. Germline-derived CDR1 and CDR2 are MNHEY and SMNVEV (reference sequence). The CDR3 is CASSSYRDASGARTYEQYF. The CDR3 DNA reads TGTGCCAGCAGTTCATACAGAGACGCTAGCGGGGCAAGGACCTACGAGCAGTACTTC.

The J gene is TRBJ2-5, the V gene TRBV29-1; 10 bases are shared with TRBD2. CDR1 SQVTM and CDR2 ANQGSEA come from the germline V gene. The length of the CDR3 is 15 residues. The V and J ends lost 2 bases and 1 base, in that order; junction bases with no gene match: 4. CDR3 residues: CSVEYLAGAQETQYF. CDR3 DNA sequence: TGCAGCGTTGAATATCTAGCGGGGGCCCAAGAGACCCAGTACTTC. Filled out from reference TRBV29-1 and TRBJ2-5, the complete variable domain reads SAVISQKPSRDICQRGTSLTIQCQVDSQVTMMFWYRQQPGQSLTLIATANQGSEATYESGFVIDKFPISRPNLTFSTLTVSNMSPEDSSIYLCSVEYLAGAQETQYFGPGTRLLVL.

This clonotype showed up just a few times. This chain connects TRBV9 to TRBJ1-2; the D gene is possibly TRBD1 (5 bases). Germline V gene lookup returns CDR1 SGDLS and CDR2 YYNGEE. CDR3 size: 14 residues. V lost 0 bases and J 2 bases, leaving 8 bases between the germline ends. The CDR3 protein is CASSVGQGNYGYTF. The CDR3 bases are TGTGCCAGCAGCGTAGGCCAGGGCAACTATGGCTACACCTTC.

A note on this clonotype: This clone may be a read error of a much larger clone one base away. The conserved closing phenylalanine or tryptophan is absent in this CDR3, likely reflecting a read error. This chain links TRBV5-1 with TRBJ2-7, with 7 bases identical to TRBD2. With 4 bases clipped from V and 7 bases from J, the junction kept 11 bases outside the gene matches. The CDR3 length is 14 residues. Germline V gives CDR1 SGHRS, CDR2 YFSETQ. In DNA, the CDR3 is TGCGCCAGCAGCCTTGGACTAGGTGGAGAGGAGCAGTACTTA. This translates into CASSLGLGGEEQYL.

The V and J genes are TRBV2 and TRBJ2-2; D perhaps matches TRBD2 (5 bases). CDR3 size: 14 residues. CDR1 SNHLY and CDR2 FYNNEI come from the germline V gene. Trimming removed 7 bases from V and 0 bases from J, with 9 bases in between. This chain's CDR3 is CASIATANTGELFF. CDR3 nucleotide sequence: TGTGCCAGCATAGCGACTGCGAACACCGGGGAGCTGTTTTTT.

Ten or more counts support this clonotype. The J gene is TRBJ2-1, the V gene TRBV4-2, with 7 positions matching TRBD2. Germline V gene lookup returns CDR1 LGHNA and CDR2 YNFKEQ. The CDR3 is 17 amino acids. J lost 4 bases, V lost 0 bases, and 9 bases had no gene match. The CDR3 nucleotides read TGTGCCAGCAGCCAAGAGAAGTCGGGGGGTCCGTACAATGAGCAGTTCTTC. Protein product: CASSQEKSGGPYNEQFF.

The sample holds many counts of this clonotype. DNA for the CDR3: TGCGCCAGCAGCCCTAGCGGGATCCGAGCAGATACGCAGTATTTT. Translating gives CASSPSGIRADTQYF. The genes are TRBV5-1 and TRBJ2-3; 9 bases map to TRBD2. CDR3 length: 15 amino acids. Germline CDR1 reads SGHRS; CDR2 reads YFSETQ. The V gene end was trimmed by 4 bases and the J gene end by 4 bases; junction bases not matched to a gene: 7. The full variable domain, its missing parts supplied by reference TRBV5-1 and TRBJ2-3, is KAGVTQTPRYLIKTRGQQVTLSCSPISGHRSVSWYQQTPGQGLQFLFEYFSETQRNKGNFPGRFSGRQFSNSRSEMNVSTLELGDSALYLCASSPSGIRADTQYFGPGTRLTVL.

The rearrangement joins TRBV6-6 to TRBJ1-1; D unclear. Per the germline V gene, CDR1 is MNHNY and CDR2 is SVGAGI (reference sequence). The CDR3 has 14 residues. Trimming took 4 bases from V and 1 from J, leaving 10 bases between them. The DNA for the CDR3 is TGTGCCAGCAGTTTCCCGGACCCGAACACTGAAGCTTTCTTT. Translating gives CASSFPDPNTEAFF.

This clonotype was detected only a few times. V and J are TRBV9 and TRBJ2-7; 7 bases agree with TRBD1. CDR1 is SGDLS, CDR2 YYNGEE, per germline. The CDR3 is 15 amino acids. The V segment lost 3 bases and the J segment 2 bases; nucleotides outside the gene matches: 8. CDR3 sequence: CASSATGATAYEQYF. DNA of the CDR3: TGTGCCAGCAGCGCCACAGGGGCGACTGCCTACGAGCAGTACTTC. The entire variable domain, with the rest obtained from reference TRBV9 and TRBJ2-7, is as follows: DSGVTQTPKHLITATGQRVTLRCSPRSGDLSVYWYQQSLDQGLQFLIQYYNGEERAKGNILERFSAQQFPDLHSELNLSSLELGDSALYFCASSATGATAYEQYFGPGTRLTVT.

This clonotype occurred a few times. The CDR3 is CASSYLRGWETQYF. The CDR3 coding sequence is TGTGCCAGCAGTTACTTGAGGGGTTGGGAGACCCAGTACTTC. This rearrangement joins TRBV6-5 to TRBJ2-5; D possibly matches TRBD1 or TRBD2 (5 bases each). This CDR3 comprises 14 residues. Germline loops: CDR1 MNHEY, CDR2 SVGAGI. V lost 1 base and J lost 5, with 11 bases in between.

The rearrangement links TRBV4-3 to TRBJ2-5, with 11 bases aligning to TRBD1. Germline CDR1 LGHNA, CDR2 YSLEER. Trimming cost V 5 bases and J 4 bases; bases outside gene matches: 3. This CDR3 comprises 14 residues. The CDR3 protein is CASSWDRGRETQYF. The CDR3 bases are TGCGCCAGCAGCTGGGACAGGGGGAGAGAGACCCAGTACTTC.

This clonotype was counted a few times. V is TRBV18 and J is TRBJ1-6; TRBD1 aligns across 8 bases. V lost 3 bases, J lost 7 bases, and 8 bases stayed unmatched. Germline V gene sequence: CDR1 KGHSH, CDR2 LQKENI. The CDR3 sequence is 16 residues long. The DNA of the CDR3 is TGTGCCAGCTCACCCTCAGGGGGCTTTCCGAATTCACCCCTCCACTTT. This codes for CASSPSGGFPNSPLHF.

The chain recombines TRBV12-3 or TRBV12-4 with TRBJ1-5, with D maybe TRBD1 (6 bases). V was shortened by 2 bases and J by 0 bases, with 8 bases between the two germline ends. The CDR3 loop spans 15 amino acids. The CDR3 spells CASSLTGNSNQPQHF. CDR3 nucleotide sequence: TGTGCCAGCAGTTTAACAGGGAATAGCAATCAGCCCCAGCATTTT.

Many counts were recorded for this clonotype. The V and J genes are TRBV6-6 and TRBJ2-1; D is undetermined. The CDR3 loop spans 14 amino acids. V lost 6 bases and J lost 4, with 13 bases in between. CDR1 is MNHNY and CDR2 is SVGAGI in the germline V gene (reference sequence). CDR3: CASRLRTEYNEQFF. CDR3 sequence (DNA): TGTGCCAGCAGACTCCGGACCGAGTACAATGAGCAGTTCTTC.

This clonotype was seen more than once but under ten times. The J gene is TRBJ2-7, the V gene TRBV6-2 or TRBV6-3; D is unresolved. This CDR3 contains 15 residues. Trimming shortened V by 5 bases and J by 5 bases, and 19 bases separated the two germline ends. Germline V gives CDR1 MNHEY, CDR2 SVGEGT. CDR3 protein: CASSQSPTTGHEQYV. CDR3 sequence (DNA): TGTGCCAGCAGTCAGTCCCCTACTACCGGCCACGAGCAGTACGTC.

The sample holds many counts of this clonotype. The gene calls are TRBV4-2 and TRBJ1-5; D is undetermined. Deletions cut 0 bases from V and 3 bases from J, with 15 bases between. The length of the CDR3 is 17 residues. The germline CDR1 and CDR2 sequences are LGHNA and YNFKEQ. In nucleotides, the CDR3 is TGTGCCAGCAGCCAAGATGCGGGAATTTGGTCCAATCAGCCCCAGCATTTT. It is translated as CASSQDAGIWSNQPQHF.

This clonotype came up a few times. The CDR3 region is CATRRTDRNTEAFF. Written as DNA, the CDR3 is TGTGCCACCCGACGGACAGACCGGAACACTGAAGCTTTCTTT. The J gene is TRBJ1-1, the V gene TRBV6-2 or TRBV6-3, with D perhaps matching TRBD1 (6 bases). Trimming cost V 10 bases and J 1 base, with 16 bases left between them. Germline V CDR1 and CDR2: MNHEY, SVGEGT. The CDR3 has 14 residues.

The gene calls are TRBV4-1 and TRBJ2-2, with 7 bases lining up with TRBD1. Germline V lookup: CDR1 MGHRA, CDR2 YSYEKL. The CDR3 has 16 amino acids. J was trimmed by 4 bases and V by 1 base; bases with no gene match: 6. The CDR3 protein is CASSQVADRRTGELFF. The CDR3 nucleotides read TGCGCCAGCAGCCAAGTTGCGGACAGGCGCACCGGGGAGCTGTTTTTT.

This rearrangement joins TRBV4-3 to TRBJ1-2; D call uncertain. CDR1 LGHNA and CDR2 YSLEER come from the germline V gene. V lost 0 bases to trimming and J lost 9 bases, with 11 bases between them. CDR3 size: 13 residues. CDR3 in DNA: TGCGCCAGCAGCCAAGATATTGGGGTGCGCTACACCTTC. This gives the protein CASSQDIGVRYTF.

The V gene is TRBV7-9, the J gene TRBJ2-1, with 8 positions matching TRBD2. The CDR3 spans 16 residues. Germline CDR1 is SEHNR and CDR2 is FQNEAQ (reference sequence). The J segment lost 5 bases and the V segment lost 8 bases, leaving 14 bases of the junction unmatched. The chain's CDR3 is CASLASSGGWNNEQFF. The DNA of the CDR3 is TGTGCCAGCCTCGCAAGCAGCGGGGGATGGAACAATGAGCAGTTCTTC.